This T cell receptor (beta chain) was sequenced during a study of shared clonotypes between healthy human individuals (TCRdb year 2020). For context, the study as a whole: A couple of women and a few men aged 18 to 49 years were included in the cohort. For each donor, CD4 naive and CD4 memory were each given three plates, CD8 naive was given two plates, and CD8 memory was given one plate. To estimate repertoire size and how much clonotypes are shared between individuals, the study performed deep sequencing of blood TCR repertoires from a few healthy adults. Libraries were prepared and TCR repertoires were sequenced by different laboratories using diverse techniques, in order to increase sequencing depth and limit assay-specific biases. Between about 0.8 and 8.9 billion PBMCs per donor were obtained by leukapheresis.

Using the deep immunoSEQ assay, multiplex PCR amplified TCR CDR3 regions from genomic DNA. Genomic DNA extracted from each cell subset was distributed evenly over all wells of several immunoSEQ 96-well plates, and each plate served as one replicate. For sorted subsets, each replicate PCR was loaded with around 220 ng genomic DNA, equivalent to approximately 27,000 T cell genomes. The purified libraries were quantified using a Qubit 3.0 fluorometer, sized with a Bioanalyzer 2100, and then quantified again using the KAPA Library Quantification kit. Each immunoSEQ 96-well plate was sequenced on its own single-read 150-cycle Illumina NextSeq 550 flow cell. Concerning the study's data processing: Because the immunoSEQ output included only junctional sequences and no quality scores, the filtering could not be the same as the filtering used for full-length reads. To assign V/J genes and CDR3, sequences were annotated against IMGT germline references using PyIR, a Python wrapper for IgBLAST v1.9. Any read was removed if the V/J assignment was weak (E-value above 1e-6), the CDR3 was missing, or the read contained stop codons, out-of-frame junctions, or ambiguous translated residues. V3J clonotypes were defined as sequences sharing an identical inferred V gene, J gene, and CDR3 amino acid sequence. The percentage overlap between two repertoires was calculated by dividing the number of shared unique clonotypes by the size of the smaller repertoire. Three approaches were used to assess repertoire richness: RTK rarefaction, the Chao1 estimator, and Recon v2.1 estimates of unobserved clonotypes. Generation probabilities for all TCRbeta clonotypes obtained by the gDNA method from a handful of donors were computed using OLGA. Entries here come from immuneACCESS through TCRdb and include only in-frame sequences with V and J called. Some clones fail to appear in such tables; in the studies checked, an unresolved V gene covers under half of the shortfall, and the cause of the remainder is unknown. V and J calls and clone size are those listed in that table; D and trimming were worked out from the DNA. Counted in this sample were a few million clones; more than 80% of them appeared once. The ten biggest clones cover around 0.15% of the sample.

The CDR3 starts with the cysteine, ends with the phenylalanine, and has 21 residues. Only the CDR3 portion is preserved as DNA: 63 bases, with reading frame beginning at the first base. V and J are trimmed by 1 base and 0 bases, and the gene matches miss 18 bases of the junction. The germline V gene (reference sequence) provides CDR1 LNHNV and CDR2 YYDKDF. A note on this clone: Its specific antigen is unknown. No base quality information exists; no much larger clone differs at one position.

The full study reports these points: Sharing across several donors was observed for 4.5% to 6.5% of naive CD4, 3% to 3.5% of naive CD8, about 2.3% of memory CD4, and roughly 0.43% of memory CD8 clonotypes. Based on pairwise subsampling, the degree of clonotype sharing among donors was expected to be affected by sequencing depth. The small number of donors limited the genetic and exposure-history diversity represented. Clonotypes shared by all four sorted-subset donors showed higher generation probabilities than non-shared clonotypes. Sampling was restricted to blood, and TCR repertoires in tissue are likely to differ from TCR repertoires in blood. Naive subsets generally had larger estimated clonotype richness than memory subsets. Even with the large sequencing depth, rarefaction of the sorted-subset datasets indicated that sequencing was incomplete.

Healthy HIV-negative adults with no recently reported acute infections or vaccinations were included as donors. All donors were Caucasian adults living in Nashville, Tennessee, USA. CD4+ T cells were enriched by magnetic negative selection; naive cells were then positively selected on CD45RA, and the negative fraction formed the memory subset. Blood was obtained by leukapheresis, after which PBMCs were separated by Ficoll-Histopaque density gradient centrifugation and cryopreserved in liquid nitrogen vapor phase. Analytical flow cytometry was used to check the purity and quantity of each magnetically sorted T cell population. Genomic DNA was isolated from each sorted fraction and quantified by UV absorbance on a Nanodrop 2000c.

The source material was naive CD4+ T cells sorted from blood. The label giving this sample's cell subset or site can be read as: CD45RA+ positively selected. The rearranged segments are TRBV15 and TRBJ1-5, and 7 junction bases match TRBD1. The receptor was isolated from a man aged 18 to 29 in good health. Read as DNA, the sequence is TGTGCCACCAGCAGAGGAATTACAACAGGGGTGGGGGATTATAGCAATCAGCCCCAGCATTTT. It encodes CATSRGITTGVGDYSNQPQHF.